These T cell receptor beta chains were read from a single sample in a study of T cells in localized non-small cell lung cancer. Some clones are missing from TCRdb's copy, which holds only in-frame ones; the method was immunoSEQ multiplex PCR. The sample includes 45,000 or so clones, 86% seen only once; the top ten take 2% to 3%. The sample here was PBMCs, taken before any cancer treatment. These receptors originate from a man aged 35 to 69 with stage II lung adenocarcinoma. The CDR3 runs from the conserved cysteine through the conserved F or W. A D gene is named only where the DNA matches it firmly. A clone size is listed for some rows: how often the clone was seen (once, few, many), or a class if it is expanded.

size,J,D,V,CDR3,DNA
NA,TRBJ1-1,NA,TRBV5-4,CASSLRGGPSTEAFF,TGTGCCAGCAGCCTAAGGGGGGGGCCTAGCACTGAAGCTTTCTTT
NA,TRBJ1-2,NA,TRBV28,CASSLGGQVLANYGYTF,TGTGCCAGCAGTTTAGGGGGGCAGGTCCTAGCTAACTATGGCTACACCTTC
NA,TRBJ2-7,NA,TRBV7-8,CASSLALAGVYEQYF,TGTGCCAGCAGCTTAGCGTTGGCAGGTGTGTACGAGCAGTACTTC
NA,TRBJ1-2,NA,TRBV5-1,CASSSRATYGYTF,TGCGCCAGCAGCTCCCGGGCTACCTATGGCTACACCTTC
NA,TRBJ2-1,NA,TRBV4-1,CASSLNYNEQFF,TGCGCCAGCAGCCTTAATTACAATGAGCAGTTCTTC
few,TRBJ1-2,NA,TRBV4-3,CASSQEIEPGQGYTF,TGCGCCAGCAGCCAAGAAATCGAGCCAGGGCAAGGCTACACCTTC
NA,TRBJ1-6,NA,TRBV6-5,CASSYASDNSPLHF,TGTGCCAGCAGTTACGCCAGCGATAATTCACCCCTCCACTTT
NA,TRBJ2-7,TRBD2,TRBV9,CASSPTAGGGYEQYF,TGTGCCAGCAGCCCTACAGCGGGGGGAGGCTACGAGCAGTACTTC
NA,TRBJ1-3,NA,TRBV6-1,CASSEGGNTIYF,TGTGCCAGCAGTGAAGGGGGAAACACCATATATTTT
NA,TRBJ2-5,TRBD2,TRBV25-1,CASSTAGGGGETQYF,TGTGCCAGCAGCACAGCGGGGGGCGGGGGAGAGACCCAGTACTTC
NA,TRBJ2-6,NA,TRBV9,CASSSDITSGANVLTF,TGTGCCAGTAGCTCCGACATCACCTCTGGGGCCAACGTCCTGACTTTC
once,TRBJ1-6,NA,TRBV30,CAWSLSGNSPLHF,TGTGCCTGGAGTTTAAGCGGTAATTCACCCCTCCACTTT
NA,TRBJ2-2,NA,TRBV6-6,CASRPGANTGELFF,TGTGCCAGCAGACCAGGGGCGAACACCGGGGAGCTGTTTTTT
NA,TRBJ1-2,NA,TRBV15,CATSTLFRTDYGYTF,TGTGCCACCAGCACCCTATTCAGGACAGATTATGGCTACACCTTC
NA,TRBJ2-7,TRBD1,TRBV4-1,CASSPSAGGPYEQYF,TGCGCCAGCAGCCCCAGCGCAGGGGGCCCCTACGAGCAGTACTTC
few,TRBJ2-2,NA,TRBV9,CASSNGVINTGELFF,TGTGCCAGCAGCAATGGGGTAATAAATACCGGGGAGCTGTTTTTT
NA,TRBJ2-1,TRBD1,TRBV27,CASSFPGQGKHEQFF,TGTGCCAGCAGTTTTCCGGGACAGGGGAAGCATGAGCAGTTCTTC
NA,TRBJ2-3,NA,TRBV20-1,CSGLTGDTQYF,TGCAGTGGTCTGACGGGGGATACGCAGTATTTT